The source of this T cell receptor (beta chain) is a study of shared clonotypes between healthy human individuals. Some clones are missing from TCRdb's copy, which holds only in-frame ones; the method was immunoSEQ multiplex PCR. The table lists 2 million to 2.5 million clones, 85% to 95% of them singletons. V lost 6 bases and J 1 base, leaving 12 bases between the germline ends. Germline V gives CDR1 MNHEY, CDR2 SVGAGI. The CDR3 has 14 amino acids. This clone was found a few times. The gene calls are TRBV6-5 and TRBJ1-1; maybe TRBD1 (5 bases). Sequencing used naive CD4+ T cells sorted from blood. Subset given: CD45RA+ positively selected. This receptor was taken from a man between 18 and 35 years old in good health. The CDR3 DNA is TGTGCCAGCAGGGGAGGGACGGCGAACACTGAAGCTTTCTTT. Residues: CASRGGTANTEAFF.